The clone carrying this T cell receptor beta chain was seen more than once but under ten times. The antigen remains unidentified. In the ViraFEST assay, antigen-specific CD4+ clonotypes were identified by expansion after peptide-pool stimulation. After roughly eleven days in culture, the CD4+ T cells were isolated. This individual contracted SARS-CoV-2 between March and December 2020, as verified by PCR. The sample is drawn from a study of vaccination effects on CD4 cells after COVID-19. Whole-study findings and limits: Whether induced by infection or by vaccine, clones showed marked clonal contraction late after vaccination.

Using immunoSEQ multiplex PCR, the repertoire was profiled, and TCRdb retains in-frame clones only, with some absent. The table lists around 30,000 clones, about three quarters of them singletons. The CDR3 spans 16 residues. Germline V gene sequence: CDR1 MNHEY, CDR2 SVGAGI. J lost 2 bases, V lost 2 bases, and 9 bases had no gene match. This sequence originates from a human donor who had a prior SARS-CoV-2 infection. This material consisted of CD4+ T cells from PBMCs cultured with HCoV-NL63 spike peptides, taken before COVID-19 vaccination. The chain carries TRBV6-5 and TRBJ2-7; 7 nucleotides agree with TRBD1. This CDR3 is CASSYQPGQPTYEQYF. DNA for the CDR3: TGTGCCAGCAGTTACCAACCGGGACAGCCGACCTACGAGCAGTACTTC.